A selection of T cell receptor beta chains follows, all from one sample in a study of blood T cell repertoires in COVID-19. The protocol was immunoSEQ multiplex PCR, while the TCRdb copy is restricted to in-frame clones and leaves out a portion. The sample includes about 310,000 clones, around 87% of them seen just once. Sequenced input: peripheral blood. Source of these receptors: a man between 50 and 59 years old with active or convalescent COVID-19. CDR3s include the opening cysteine and the closing phenylalanine or tryptophan. D genes are given only for firm matches. Rows may omit the clone size; those that give it use once, few, many or a size class.

abundance: few
d_gene: TRBD1
j_gene: TRBJ2-1
v_gene: TRBV7-2
CDR3nt: TGTGCCAGCAGCTTGATGGACAGGGGAAACTACAATGAGCAGTTCTTC
CDR3aa: CASSLMDRGNYNEQFF

abundance: -
d_gene: TRBD1
j_gene: TRBJ2-1
v_gene: TRBV7-2
CDR3nt: TGTGCCAGCAGCTTAGATGGACAGGGGGCCTACAATGAGCAGTTCTTC
CDR3aa: CASSLDGQGAYNEQFF

abundance: -
d_gene: -
j_gene: TRBJ2-7
v_gene: TRBV15
CDR3nt: TGTGCCACCAGCAACGACAGCCCCTACGAGCAGTACTTC
CDR3aa: CATSNDSPYEQYF

abundance: -
d_gene: -
j_gene: TRBJ2-1
v_gene: TRBV21-1
CDR3nt: TGTGCCAGCAGCAAAGTTCCGAGACAACAGGGACAGGGTCAGAGAAGGACCGGGGGAAATGAGCAGTTCTTC
CDR3aa: CASSKVPRQQGQGQRRTGGNEQFF

abundance: -
d_gene: TRBD1
j_gene: TRBJ1-1
v_gene: TRBV4-1
CDR3nt: TGCGCCAGCAGCCAAGGACAGGGGGGATCTGAAGCTTTCTTT
CDR3aa: CASSQGQGGSEAFF

abundance: -
d_gene: TRBD1
j_gene: TRBJ1-1
v_gene: TRBV28
CDR3nt: TGTGCCAGCAGCAGTTTTAGTACAGGGGGCAAGTTTTTTGAAGCTTTCTTT
CDR3aa: CASSSFSTGGKFFEAFF

abundance: -
d_gene: -
j_gene: TRBJ1-1
v_gene: TRBV5-1
CDR3nt: TGCGCCAGCAGCTTGAGTGGGGGGGACACTGAAGCTTTCTTT
CDR3aa: CASSLSGGDTEAFF

abundance: once
d_gene: -
j_gene: TRBJ2-1
v_gene: TRBV19
CDR3nt: TGTGCCAGTAGTCCCGCTAGATTCGCCAATGAGCAGTTCTTC
CDR3aa: CASSPARFANEQFF

abundance: -
d_gene: -
j_gene: TRBJ1-6
v_gene: TRBV11-2
CDR3nt: TGTGCCAGCAGCTTAGAATACAGGGACTCACCCCTCCACTTT
CDR3aa: CASSLEYRDSPLHF

abundance: -
d_gene: -
j_gene: TRBJ2-7
v_gene: TRBV6-1
CDR3nt: TGTGCCAGCAGGGAAGGGCGGACCTACGAGCAGTACTTC
CDR3aa: CASREGRTYEQYF

abundance: -
d_gene: -
j_gene: TRBJ1-5
v_gene: TRBV7-3
CDR3nt: TGTGCCAGCAGCTTAGAGGCCGGAGGACCCCAGCATTTT
CDR3aa: CASSLEAGGPQHF

abundance: -
d_gene: -
j_gene: TRBJ1-1
v_gene: TRBV6-1
CDR3nt: TGTGCCAGCAGTGCCCTTAGCGACCTCCTGAACACTGAAGCTTTCTTT
CDR3aa: CASSALSDLLNTEAFF

abundance: -
d_gene: TRBD1
j_gene: TRBJ1-2
v_gene: TRBV24-1
CDR3nt: TGTGCCACCAGTGACCCTAGGACAGGGTATGGCTACACCTTC
CDR3aa: CATSDPRTGYGYTF

abundance: -
d_gene: TRBD2
j_gene: TRBJ2-2
v_gene: TRBV4-1
CDR3nt: TGCGCCAGCAGCCTTAGCGGGGGGAACACCGGGGAGCTGTTTTTT
CDR3aa: CASSLSGGNTGELFF

abundance: -
d_gene: TRBD1
j_gene: TRBJ1-2
v_gene: TRBV5-4
CDR3nt: TGTGCCAGCAGCTTGTCACAGGGGGCGTATGGCTACACCTTC
CDR3aa: CASSLSQGAYGYTF

abundance: -
d_gene: -
j_gene: TRBJ2-5
v_gene: TRBV28
CDR3nt: TGTGCCACCGAGCCGACAGGGGCCTGGGGAGGGGGAGAGACCCAGTACTTC
CDR3aa: CATEPTGAWGGGETQYF

abundance: -
d_gene: TRBD2
j_gene: TRBJ2-7
v_gene: TRBV12-3/TRBV12-4
CDR3nt: TGTGCCAGCAGTCGGGGGGGTTACGAGCAGTACTTC
CDR3aa: CASSRGGYEQYF

abundance: -
d_gene: -
j_gene: TRBJ1-5
v_gene: TRBV6-1
CDR3nt: TGTGCCAGCAGTGAAGTTACCGCCAGTTTTGTGGACTATCAGCCCCAGCATTTT
CDR3aa: CASSEVTASFVDYQPQHF

abundance: -
d_gene: -
j_gene: TRBJ2-7
v_gene: TRBV5-6
CDR3nt: TGTGCCAGCAGCCGGGGGACAGTTTACTACGAGCAGTACTTC
CDR3aa: CASSRGTVYYEQYF

abundance: -
d_gene: TRBD1
j_gene: TRBJ2-5
v_gene: TRBV7-2
CDR3nt: TGTGCCAGCAGCTCGGGGACAGGGTGGTACCAAGAGACCCAGTACTTC
CDR3aa: CASSSGTGWYQETQYF

abundance: -
d_gene: TRBD2
j_gene: TRBJ2-3
v_gene: TRBV3-1/TRBV3-2
CDR3nt: TGTGCCAGCAGCCAAGCAATCGGGAGGACCACAGATACGCAGTATTTT
CDR3aa: CASSQAIGRTTDTQYF

abundance: -
d_gene: -
j_gene: TRBJ1-4
v_gene: TRBV4-3
CDR3nt: TGCGCCAGCAGCTCGCGTCGGGAGGAGGTTAATGAAAAACTGTTTTTT
CDR3aa: CASSSRREEVNEKLFF

abundance: -
d_gene: TRBD1
j_gene: TRBJ2-5
v_gene: TRBV3-1/TRBV3-2
CDR3nt: TGTGCCAGCAGCCTCACGACAGGGACCCAAGAGACCCAGTACTTC
CDR3aa: CASSLTTGTQETQYF

abundance: -
d_gene: -
j_gene: TRBJ2-1
v_gene: TRBV2
CDR3nt: TGTGCCAGCAGTGACCCCTCCTCCGTGGGAGGAGGGTACAATGAGCAGTTCTTC
CDR3aa: CASSDPSSVGGGYNEQFF

abundance: -
d_gene: -
j_gene: TRBJ1-1
v_gene: TRBV2
CDR3nt: TGTGCCAGCAGTGAAGAGCTACAGGGCACTGAAGCTTTCTTT
CDR3aa: CASSEELQGTEAFF

abundance: -
d_gene: -
j_gene: TRBJ2-5
v_gene: TRBV4-1
CDR3nt: TGCGCCAGCAGCCAAGTTTGGGGCAGACAAGAGACCCAGTACTTC
CDR3aa: CASSQVWGRQETQYF